At least ten counts were recorded for the clone carrying this T cell receptor beta chain. Its antigen is currently unknown. The data originate from a study of T-cell reconstitution after alpha-beta-depleted transplantation in children. Study results and limitations: Several patients had high TCRbeta diversity at day 60; it came from surviving recipient T cells and thymic progenitors.

This CDR3 comprises 13 residues. Trimming pared 6 bases from V and 2 bases from J, leaving 10 bases between. CDR1 and CDR2 from the germline V gene are MNHNS and SASEGT. TCRbeta library preparation incorporated unique molecular identifiers. MiXCR was run by TCRdb on the PCR reads, yielding one entry per CDR3 protein. The repertoire holds a few hundred thousand distinct CDR3 sequences, with over 20% as singletons. The rearrangement links TRBV6-1 to TRBJ2-5; perhaps TRBD1 as D (6 bases). The clonotype comes from a boy younger than two with Wiskott-Aldrich syndrome, due to receive a stem cell transplant. The source was PBMCs, collected before TCRalphabeta/CD19-depleted stem cell transplant. CDR3 sequence (DNA): TGTGCCAGCAGCCGGACAGTTCAAGAGACCCAGTACTTC. This translates into CASSRTVQETQYF.